This T cell receptor (beta chain) emerged from a study of cytomegalovirus exposure and HLA in healthy donors. PCR was performed using 60 Vbeta and 13 Jbeta primers. Repertoires were generated with immunoSEQ multiplex PCR, while TCRdb's copy carries only in-frame clones and drops some. The repertoire includes around 150,000 clones, approximately 76% of them detected once, and around 1.5% sits in the top ten. The germline gives CDR1 SEHNR, CDR2 FQNEAQ (reference sequence). Trimming cost V 1 base and J 4 bases; bases outside gene matches: 0. This CDR3 spans 15 amino acids. Sequences were obtained from PBMCs. The genes are TRBV7-9 and TRBJ2-5; TRBD2 agrees at 13 bases. This TCR was sampled from a man between 60 and 70 years old in good health and CMV-seronegative. The CDR3 bases are TGTGCCAGCAGCTTAGGGACTAGCGGGAGAGAGACCCAGTACTTC. Protein product: CASSLGTSGRETQYF.